Below are 28 T cell receptor beta chains sequenced from a single sample in a study of blood T cell repertoires in COVID-19. Method: immunoSEQ multiplex PCR; TCRdb's copy keeps in-frame clones and lacks some. The sample gives hundreds of thousands of clones, 70% to 90% of which show up once; more than 1.4% is in the top ten. The sequencing sample was made of peripheral blood. The source is a woman in her thirties with active or convalescent COVID-19.

V gene TRBV19 combines with J gene TRBJ2-1; TRBD2 aligns across 8 bases. Germline V lookup: CDR1 LNHDA, CDR2 SQIVND (reference sequence). The trim removed 3 bases at V and 3 bases at J, leaving 13 bases unmatched. The CDR3 length is 18 residues. The CDR3 protein is CASSMGVGAGANYNEQFF. CDR3 coding DNA: TGTGCCAGTAGTATGGGAGTCGGAGCGGGAGCTAACTACAATGAGCAGTTCTTC.

The chain uses TRBV18 and TRBJ1-1; unclear D gene. This CDR3 is 15 amino acids long. Deletions cut 0 bases from V and 4 bases from J, with 12 bases between. Germline V CDR1 and CDR2: KGHSH, LQKENI. The CDR3 loop reads CASSPPGSRSTEAFF. The DNA of the CDR3 is TGTGCCAGCTCACCACCGGGCTCCCGAAGCACTGAAGCTTTCTTT.

Here the CDR3 DNA reads TGCGCCAGCAGCCCCACCAGGGAGGCGAATGGCTACACCTTC. This encodes CASSPTREANGYTF. This rearrangement joins TRBV10-1 to TRBJ1-2; TRBD1 might be the D (5 bases). The CDR3 spans 14 residues. CDR1 WNHNN and CDR2 SYGVQD come from the germline V gene (reference sequence). The V and J ends lost 6 bases and 6 bases respectively, with 17 bases between them.

The chain is built from TRBV15 and TRBJ2-4, with D perhaps TRBD2 (6 bases). Trimming pared 8 bases from V and 3 bases from J, leaving 11 bases between. Germline CDR1 and CDR2: LNHNV and YYDKDF (reference sequence). The length of the CDR3 is 13 residues. CDR3 residues: CATSREDKNIQYF. The CDR3 DNA follows: TGTGCCACCTCGAGGGAGGACAAAAACATTCAGTACTTC.

This CDR3 reads CASSGPTGTRMNTEAFF. In DNA form, the CDR3 reads TGTGCCAGCAGCGGCCCGACCGGGACAAGGATGAACACTGAAGCTTTCTTT. The V gene is TRBV9, the J gene TRBJ1-1, with TRBD1 as a possible D gene (6 bases). Trimming pared 3 bases from V and 0 bases from J, leaving 18 bases between. The CDR3 is made up of 17 amino acids. Germline V gives CDR1 SGDLS, CDR2 YYNGEE.

The genes are TRBV6-5 and TRBJ2-7; tentative D call: TRBD2 (6 bases). From germline, CDR1 is MNHEY and CDR2 SVGAGI. CDR3 length equals 14 residues. Trimming pared 6 bases from V and 0 bases from J, leaving 12 bases between. As DNA, the CDR3 is TGTGCCAGCAGCAGTGGACTAACCTCCTACGAGCAGTACTTC. Translation: CASSSGLTSYEQYF.

The V and J genes are TRBV4-1 and TRBJ1-4, with D possibly matching TRBD1 (6 bases). The germline CDR1 and CDR2 sequences are MGHRA and YSYEKL. This CDR3 is 16 amino acids long. The ends were cut back, 0 bases at V and 8 bases at J, with 16 bases in the middle. CDR3 region: CASSQDWPGVREKLFF. The CDR3 DNA sequence: TGCGCCAGCAGCCAAGACTGGCCAGGGGTTAGGGAAAAACTGTTTTTT.

CDR3 region: CASSRNPSAGAGNQPQHF. The DNA of the CDR3 is TGTGCCAGTAGTAGGAACCCCTCTGCAGGGGCGGGCAATCAGCCCCAGCATTTT. The gene calls are TRBV19 and TRBJ1-5, with a weak D call TRBD1 (6 bases). Trimming shortened V by 4 bases and J by 2 bases, and 21 bases separated the two germline ends. This CDR3 has 18 residues. Germline CDR1 and CDR2: LNHDA and SQIVND (reference sequence).

Only a few counts were recorded for this clone. This sequence joins TRBV27 and TRBJ1-5; D remains ambiguous. Per the germline V gene, CDR1 is MNHEY and CDR2 is SMNVEV (reference sequence). V dropped 5 bases and J dropped 1 base, with 12 bases sitting between them. The CDR3 has 15 residues. The CDR3: CASSPREDSNQPQHF. DNA for the CDR3: TGTGCCAGCAGTCCCCGGGAGGACAGCAATCAGCCCCAGCATTTT.

This chain connects TRBV9 to TRBJ2-5; 7 bases are shared with TRBD2. Unmatched junction bases numbered 10, after V lost 4 bases and J lost 4 bases. The CDR3 has 15 residues. CDR1 is SGDLS and CDR2 is YYNGEE in the germline V gene. The CDR3 DNA sequence: TGTGCCAGCAGCTCCGGGACTTCGGGAGGAGAGACCCAGTACTTC. Its protein product is CASSSGTSGGETQYF.

This CDR3 reads CASRGGLGLALTDTQYF. The DNA of the CDR3 is TGTGCCAGCAGGGGGGGCTTAGGACTAGCGTTAACAGATACGCAGTATTTT. The genes are TRBV27 and TRBJ2-3; 9 bases line up with TRBD2. Germline V gene lookup returns CDR1 MNHEY and CDR2 SMNVEV (reference sequence). This CDR3 comprises 17 residues. The V segment lost 6 bases and the J segment 3 bases; nucleotides outside the gene matches: 13.

The rearrangement links TRBV28 to TRBJ1-5, with 7 bases that match TRBD1. Germline lookup yields CDR1 MDHEN and CDR2 SYDVKM. The J segment lost 0 bases and the V segment lost 6 bases, leaving 8 bases of the junction unmatched. There are 16 residues in the CDR3. CDR3 region: CASSPGQGGSNQPQHF. The CDR3 bases are TGTGCCAGCAGCCCCGGGCAGGGGGGTAGCAATCAGCCCCAGCATTTT.

On this clone: The DNA is omitted, as the CDR3 cannot be located on it reliably, and the CDR3 follows TCRdb's listing. J is TRBJ2-5 and V is TRBV6-9; the table assigns TRBD1, which was not confirmed against the DNA. Germline V gene lookup returns CDR1 MNHGY and CDR2 SVAAGI. Including both end residues, the CDR3 is 14 amino acids long. The CDR3 loop reads CASSSSDSQETQYF.

The chain is built from TRBV6-2 or TRBV6-3 and TRBJ2-3; 7 bases map to TRBD2. After removal of 3 bases from V and 2 bases from J, the junction contained 14 bases not matched to a gene. CDR1 and CDR2 (germline): MNHEY, SVGEGT. This CDR3 contains 18 residues. The CDR3 DNA follows: TGTGCCAGCAGTTATCTGGGGGGGGACCGGTCGGTCACAGATACGCAGTATTTT. It is translated as CASSYLGGDRSVTDTQYF.

This chain uses TRBV27 with TRBJ2-7; 7 nucleotides line up with TRBD1. The CDR3 is 15 residues long. Germline assignment: CDR1 MNHEY and CDR2 SMNVEV (reference sequence). Germline trimming cut 5 bases from V and 3 bases from J; bases unmatched to any gene: 10. The CDR3 region is CASSPPDRVDYEQYF. CDR3 in DNA: TGTGCCAGCAGTCCGCCCGACAGGGTTGACTACGAGCAGTACTTC.

The rearrangement uses TRBV4-1 and TRBJ1-5; no definite D call. V lost 0 bases to trimming and J lost 9 bases, with 15 bases between them. CDR1 MGHRA and CDR2 YSYEKL come from the germline V gene. CDR3 length: 15 residues. CDR3 nucleotides: TGCGCCAGCAGCCAAGAGGGCGCAGGTGCTCCGCCCCAGCATTTT. It translates to CASSQEGAGAPPQHF.

This clone was found once. V is TRBV18 and J is TRBJ2-1; the D gene is possibly TRBD2 (6 bases). The germline gives CDR1 KGHSH, CDR2 LQKENI. Trimming stripped 2 bases from V and 7 bases from J, with 12 bases between. This CDR3 region has 14 residues. The CDR3: CASSPLGTGNEQFF. The CDR3 DNA follows: TGTGCCAGCTCACCATTAGGGACTGGGAATGAGCAGTTCTTC.

This chain uses TRBV27 with TRBJ2-1; D remains unclear. V dropped 0 bases and J dropped 8 bases, with 11 bases sitting between them. The germline V gene encodes CDR1 MNHEY and CDR2 SMNVEV (reference sequence). CDR3 size: 14 residues. CDR3 bases: TGTGCCAGCAGTTTATCGTCGACTTTTCATGAGCAGTTCTTC. This encodes CASSLSSTFHEQFF.

This clone was recorded a few times. The rearrangement joins TRBV20-1 to TRBJ2-5, with 7 bases that match TRBD2. Germline lookup yields CDR1 DFQATT and CDR2 SNEGSKA (reference sequence). This CDR3 region has 17 residues. The V segment lost 3 bases and the J segment 9 bases; nucleotides outside the gene matches: 22. DNA for the CDR3: TGCAGTGCTAGTATTCGAAGTAGCGGGTTAAGTGGAGGGGCCCAGTACTTC. Protein: CSASIRSSGLSGGAQYF.

The J gene is TRBJ1-1, the V gene TRBV20-1; the D gene is possibly TRBD1 (5 bases). Germline-derived CDR1 and CDR2 are DFQATT and SNEGSKA (reference sequence). V was clipped by 3 bases and J by 7 bases, with 9 bases between them. CDR3 length: 11 residues. DNA of the CDR3: TGCAGTGCTAGTCCGACAGTTGAAGCTTTCTTT. Its translation: CSASPTVEAFF.

This chain connects TRBV5-4 to TRBJ1-4; 7 bases match TRBD1. Germline CDR1 SGHNT, CDR2 YYREEE (reference sequence). The CDR3 length is 13 residues. The V gene end was trimmed by 2 bases and the J gene end by 6 bases; junction bases not matched to a gene: 1. CDR3: CASSFGTDEKLFF. The DNA of the CDR3 is TGTGCCAGCAGCTTTGGGACAGATGAAAAACTGTTTTTT.

The CDR3 DNA is TGTGCCTGGAGTGTAGGGAGGGATCAGCCCCAGCATTTT. Encoded protein: CAWSVGRDQPQHF. The chain carries TRBV30 and TRBJ1-5; unclear D gene. Germline CDR1 GTSNPN, CDR2 SVGIG (reference sequence). This CDR3 region has 13 residues. Between the trimmed V and J ends, which lost 0 bases and 5 bases, there was a span of 8 bases.

This chain connects TRBV6-5 to TRBJ1-2; no clear D. Germline CDR1 MNHEY, CDR2 SVGAGI. Trimming removed 5 bases from V and 3 bases from J, with 4 bases in between. This CDR3 comprises 11 residues. The CDR3 DNA reads as TGTGCCAGCAGTAGCTACTATGGCTACACCTTC. Translated, it gives CASSSYYGYTF.

This rearrangement joins TRBV2 to TRBJ1-4, with a possible D match to TRBD1 (5 bases). V was shortened by 4 bases and J by 7 bases, with 10 bases between the two germline ends. Germline assignment: CDR1 SNHLY and CDR2 FYNNEI. CDR3 length: 13 residues. CDR3 sequence reads: CASSVSGFEKLFF. In DNA, the CDR3 is TGTGCCAGCAGTGTTTCAGGGTTTGAAAAACTGTTTTTT.

This chain uses TRBV19 with TRBJ2-7, with D tentatively TRBD2 (6 bases). There are 15 residues in the CDR3. Germline V gene data show CDR1 as LNHDA and CDR2 as SQIVND (reference sequence). V was shortened by 3 bases and J by 3 bases, with 15 bases between the two germline ends. The DNA of the CDR3 is TGTGCCAGTAGTATTTCCGGGAGAGCGTTCTACGAGCAGTACTTC. Protein product: CASSISGRAFYEQYF.

This chain links TRBV18 with TRBJ1-2; TRBD1 agrees at 8 bases. Germline CDR1 and CDR2: KGHSH and LQKENI. The V and J ends lost 3 bases and 7 bases, in that order; junction bases with no gene match: 10. The CDR3 is 15 residues long. CDR3 protein: CASSPPGQGNSGYTF. CDR3 nucleotides: TGTGCCAGCTCACCCCCCGGACAGGGTAATAGTGGCTACACCTTC.

As DNA, the CDR3 is TGTGCCAGCAGGGGCACCGGAATCGAGCAGTACTTC. Translation gives CASRGTGIEQYF. V and J are TRBV25-1 and TRBJ2-7; D is unresolved. The CDR3 has 12 amino acids. CDR1 and CDR2 from the germline V gene are MGHDK and SYGVNS. V lost 6 bases, J lost 6 bases, and 12 bases lay in between.

Concerning this clone itself: The same CDR3 is also encoded by other DNA sequences in this sample. V is TRBV19 and J is TRBJ1-4, with unresolved D. The CDR3 is 13 amino acids. From germline, CDR1 is LNHDA and CDR2 SQIVND (reference sequence). Between the trimmed V and J ends, which lost 4 bases and 5 bases, there was a span of 8 bases. This CDR3 is CASSTATNEKLFF. As DNA, the CDR3 is TGTGCCAGTAGTACAGCGACCAATGAAAAACTGTTTTTT. Full variable domain (rest looked up from reference TRBV19 and TRBJ1-4): DGGITQSPKYLFRKEGQNVTLSCEQNLNHDAMYWYRQDPGQGLRLIYYSQIVNDFQKGDIAEGYSVSREKKESFPLTVTSAQKNPTAFYLCASSTATNEKLFFGSGTQLSVL.